This TCR beta chain was identified during a study of blood T cell repertoires in COVID-19. Overall study: Both acute and convalescent COVID-19 samples were obtained from the United States, Italy and Spain. T cells, B-cell-depleted T cells, or PBMCs supplied cDNA or gDNA.

Repertoires were generated with immunoSEQ multiplex PCR, while TCRdb's copy carries only in-frame clones and drops some. The sample yields 150,000 to 200,000 clones, roughly 88% seen once. This clone came up once. CDR1 is SGHRS, CDR2 YFSETQ, per germline. Trimming stripped 0 bases from V and 0 bases from J, with 7 bases between. The length of the CDR3 is 15 residues. J is TRBJ1-3 and V is TRBV5-1; no clear D. Sequencing was carried out using PBMCs or T cells enriched from blood (not recorded which). The TCR sequence derives from a man in his 70s who had been exposed to COVID-19. CDR3 DNA: TGCGCCAGCAGCTTGGCCCGGAGCTCTGGAAACACCATATATTTT. Translating it yields CASSLARSSGNTIYF.